This T cell receptor beta chain was found in a study of radiotherapy plus CTLA-4 blockade in lung cancer. The study's findings and limits: The best prediction of response reportedly came from early blood T cell clone dynamics, with interferon-beta.

Worth noting for this clone: Its target is unknown.

Profiled with immunoSEQ multiplex PCR; TCRdb holds only in-frame clones, not every one. The table includes over 80,000 clones, around four fifths detected once. The CDR3 loop spans 12 amino acids. Germline V CDR1 and CDR2: SGHVS, FNYEAQ. Trimming took off 8 bases at V and 5 bases at J, with 11 bases between the two ends. The sample here was peripheral blood, taken from a patient treated with radiotherapy plus ipilimumab. The rearrangement links TRBV7-6 to TRBJ2-3; D is possibly TRBD2 (6 bases). This TCR derives from a human donor with non-small cell lung cancer who had stable disease on radiotherapy plus ipilimumab. The CDR3 DNA reads TGTGCCAGCTCCGGGGGAGGAGATACGCAGTATTTT. This translates into CASSGGGDTQYF.